This T cell receptor (beta chain) was sequenced in a study of control samples from healthy donors and cancer patients (TCRdb year 2020). The library was obtained by the immunoSEQ multiplex PCR assay. The immuneACCESS repertoire file appears here via TCRdb, limited to in-frame rearrangements. These files lack a portion of the clones; in checked studies, under half of the deficit traces to unresolved V genes, and the cause of the others is not known. A total of under 100,000 clones appear in this sample, 85% to 90% of them only once. The ten top clones hold less than 10% of the sample. From the germline V gene, CDR1 is WSHSY and CDR2 is SAAADI. The CDR3 spans 15 residues, from the cysteine through the phenylalanine. Only CDR3 DNA is held: 45 bases, read in frame from base 1. Trimming costs V 2 bases and J 3 bases, and their ends lie 11 bases apart. The count of this clone is one. What antigen it recognizes has not been identified. Base qualities are missing; no much larger clone stands one base away.

The source material was PBMCs. This clonotype originated in a woman aged 45 to 65 with colorectal cancer. This sequence uses TRBV10-2 and TRBJ2-1; no D gene is confidently identified. The nucleotide sequence is TGCGCCAGCAGTGAGACTCTCGGAGTCTACAATGAGCAGTTCTTC. It encodes CASSETLGVYNEQFF.